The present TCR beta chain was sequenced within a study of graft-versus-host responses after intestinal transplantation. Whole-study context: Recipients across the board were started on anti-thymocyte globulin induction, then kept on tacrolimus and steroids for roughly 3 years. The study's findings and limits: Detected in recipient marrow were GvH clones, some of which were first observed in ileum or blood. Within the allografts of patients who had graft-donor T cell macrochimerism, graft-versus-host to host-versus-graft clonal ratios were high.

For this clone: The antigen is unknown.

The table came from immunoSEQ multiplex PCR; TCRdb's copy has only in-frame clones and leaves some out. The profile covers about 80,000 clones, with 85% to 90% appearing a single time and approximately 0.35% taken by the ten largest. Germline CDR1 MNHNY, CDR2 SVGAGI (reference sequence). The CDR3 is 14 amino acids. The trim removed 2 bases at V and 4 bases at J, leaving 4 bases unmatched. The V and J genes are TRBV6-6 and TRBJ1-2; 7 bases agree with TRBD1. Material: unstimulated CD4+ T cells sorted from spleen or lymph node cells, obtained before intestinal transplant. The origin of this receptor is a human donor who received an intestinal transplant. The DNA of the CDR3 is TGTGCCAGCAGTTACCCCGGGACAGTCTATGGCTACACCTTC. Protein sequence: CASSYPGTVYGYTF.